The present entry profiles one T cell receptor beta chain with its context. Trimming at V came to 6 bases and at J to 3 bases, leaving 3 bases not matched to a gene. Per the germline V gene, CDR1 is MNHNY and CDR2 is SVGAGI (reference sequence). The CDR3 has 13 amino acids. Assay: immunoSEQ multiplex PCR; the TCRdb copy retains only in-frame clones and omits some. The table lists millions of clones, 85% to 95% of them singletons, with roughly 0.14% in the top ten. The data are from a study of shared clonotypes between healthy human individuals. The chain joins TRBV6-6 to TRBJ1-2; 8 positions agree with TRBD1. Material for sequencing was naive CD4+ T cells sorted from blood. As to subset: CD45RA+ positively selected. This receptor was obtained from a man aged 18-30 years in good health. CDR3 in DNA: TGTGCCAGCAGCAAGACAGGGGACTATGGCTACACCTTC. Its translation is CASSKTGDYGYTF.